The rows below give T cell receptor beta chains drawn from one sample of a study of beta chain features in type 1 diabetes. The table came from immunoSEQ multiplex PCR; TCRdb's copy has only in-frame clones and leaves some out. Of about 340,000 clones detected, roughly 8% appear once; the ten largest clones hold more than 0.4%. Sequences were obtained from central memory CD4+ T cells from blood. The source is a woman younger than 35 in good health. The conserved cysteine and the conserved F or W are not part of the CDR3 here. Each record gives: CDR3 protein, CDR3 length, J gene, V gene.

ASSDSVQTEHPYSNQPQH,18,TRBJ1-5,TRBV6-4
ASSGQGNTGELF,12,TRBJ2-2,TRBV2
ASSATNYGYT,10,TRBJ1-2,TRBV11-1
ASTLADTQY,9,TRBJ2-3,TRBV6-5
ASSDGGVDEQF,11,TRBJ2-1,TRBV28
ASSLSLTQETQY,12,TRBJ2-5,TRBV7-8
ASSPLREFGDTQY,13,TRBJ2-3,TRBV18
ASSQRTGGGNEQF,13,TRBJ2-1,TRBV4-1
ATGLRERSSGNTIY,14,TRBJ1-3,TRBV10-3
ASSNLTSGKLSYEQY,15,TRBJ2-7,TRBV21-1
ASSVDQRTDTQY,12,TRBJ2-3,TRBV9
AISRLAGGPSGANVLT,16,TRBJ2-6,TRBV10-3
ASTLFGLTTDTQY,13,TRBJ2-3,TRBV5-1
ASSALPLAGGYTGELF,16,TRBJ2-2,TRBV9
ASSEALGASGSEQY,14,TRBJ2-7,TRBV6-1
SVAAGTGEVDTQY,13,TRBJ2-3,TRBV29-1
ASSLSGSTYNEQF,13,TRBJ2-1,TRBV7-3
ASSLKWRGTEAF,12,TRBJ1-1,TRBV7-9
ASILGGGSYEQY,12,TRBJ2-7,TRBV28
ASSLGTSGQETQY,13,TRBJ2-5,TRBV5-1
ASSTGTELNYGYT,13,TRBJ1-2,TRBV5-4
ASSHGLAGQETQY,13,TRBJ2-5,TRBV10-1
ASSQDRARRGTGELF,15,TRBJ2-2,TRBV4-3
ASSSRQYQETQY,12,TRBJ2-5,TRBV11-2
ASSFTLPRLALPTDTQY,17,TRBJ2-3,TRBV7-2
ASSLVLGSGANVLT,14,TRBJ2-6,TRBV5-4
ASSYDSRAAAF,11,TRBJ1-1,TRBV6-6